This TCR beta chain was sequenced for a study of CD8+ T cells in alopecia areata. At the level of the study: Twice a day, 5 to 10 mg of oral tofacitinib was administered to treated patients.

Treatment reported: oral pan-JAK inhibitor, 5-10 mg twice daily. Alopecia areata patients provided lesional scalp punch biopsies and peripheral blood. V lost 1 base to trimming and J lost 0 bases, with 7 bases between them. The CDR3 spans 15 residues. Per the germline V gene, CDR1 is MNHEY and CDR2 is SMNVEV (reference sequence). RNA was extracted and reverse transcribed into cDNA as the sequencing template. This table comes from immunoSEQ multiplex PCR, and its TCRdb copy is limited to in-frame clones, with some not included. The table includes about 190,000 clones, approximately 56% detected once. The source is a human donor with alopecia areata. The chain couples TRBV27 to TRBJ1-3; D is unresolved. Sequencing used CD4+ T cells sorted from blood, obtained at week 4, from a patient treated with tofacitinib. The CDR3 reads CASSLLAGSGNTIYF. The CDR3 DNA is TGTGCCAGCAGTTTATTGGCAGGCTCTGGAAACACCATATATTTT.